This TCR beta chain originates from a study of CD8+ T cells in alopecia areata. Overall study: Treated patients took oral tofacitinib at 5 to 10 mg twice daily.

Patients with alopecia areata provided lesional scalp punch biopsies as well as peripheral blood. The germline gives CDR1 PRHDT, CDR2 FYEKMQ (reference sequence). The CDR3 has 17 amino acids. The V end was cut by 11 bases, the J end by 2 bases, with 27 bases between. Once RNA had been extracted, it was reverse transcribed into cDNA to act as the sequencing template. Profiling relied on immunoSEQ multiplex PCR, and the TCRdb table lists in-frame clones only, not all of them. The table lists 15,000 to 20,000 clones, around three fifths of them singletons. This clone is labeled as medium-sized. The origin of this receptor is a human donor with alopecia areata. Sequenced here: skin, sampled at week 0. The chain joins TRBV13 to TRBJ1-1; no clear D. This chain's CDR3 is CASAGGSELRINTEAFF. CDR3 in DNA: TGTGCCTCCGCGGGTGGGTCGGAACTTAGAATAAACACTGAAGCTTTCTTT.